This entry lists 20 T cell receptor beta chains sequenced from one sample in a study of blood T cell repertoires in COVID-19. Only in-frame clones appear in the TCRdb table, and some are missing; sequencing was by immunoSEQ multiplex PCR. In the table there are tens of thousands of clones, 81% of which are singletons. Sequenced input: peripheral blood. The receptor source for this set is an elderly man with COVID-19, enrolled during active disease.

This clone was detected a few times. The chain uses TRBV6-2 or TRBV6-3 and TRBJ1-1; possible D gene TRBD1, 5 bases. V was cut by 5 bases and J by 3 bases, with 10 bases left in between. This CDR3 spans 13 amino acids. Germline CDR1 is MNHEY and CDR2 is SVGEGT. The DNA of the CDR3 is TGTGCCAGCAGTCCCCAGGGATACACTGAAGCTTTCTTT. Translating it yields CASSPQGYTEAFF.

J is TRBJ2-7 and V is TRBV6-5, with 7 bases identical to TRBD1. The germline gives CDR1 MNHEY, CDR2 SVGAGI. Unmatched junction bases numbered 9, after V lost 6 bases and J lost 4 bases. This CDR3 comprises 14 residues. The CDR3, as DNA: TGTGCCAGCAGGCCGGGACAGCTAATATACGAGCAGTACTTC. Protein: CASRPGQLIYEQYF.

The CDR3 sequence is CASSQGYTYYEQYF. CDR3 nucleotides: TGTGCCAGCAGCCAGGGGTACACCTACTACGAGCAGTACTTC. The chain links TRBV7-2 to TRBJ2-7; D is perhaps TRBD1 (6 bases). The CDR3 totals 14 residues. The V gene lost 5 bases and the J gene lost 3 bases, with 14 bases spanning the gap. The germline V gene encodes CDR1 SGHTA and CDR2 FQGNSA.

The J gene is TRBJ1-4, the V gene TRBV6-5; D is undetermined. The V gene lost 4 bases and the J gene lost 3 bases, with 9 bases spanning the gap. Looked up from germline, CDR1 is MNHEY and CDR2 is SVGAGI. The CDR3 runs 14 residues. The chain's CDR3 is CASSFRESNEKLFF. In nucleotides, the CDR3 is TGTGCCAGCAGTTTTAGAGAATCTAATGAAAAACTGTTTTTT.

In nucleotides, the CDR3 is TGTGCCACCAGGGACAGATGGTCTGAAAAACTGTTTTTT. Translated: CATRDRWSEKLFF. The chain carries TRBV2 and TRBJ1-4, with 7 bases lining up with TRBD1. The CDR3 has 13 amino acids. Trimming removed 10 bases from V and 7 bases from J; junction bases left unmatched: 9. Germline CDR1 and CDR2: SNHLY and FYNNEI.

This sequence joins TRBV10-2 and TRBJ1-1; TRBD1 matches at 8 bases. Per the germline V gene, CDR1 is WSHSY and CDR2 is SAAADI. The CDR3 spans 14 residues. The J segment lost 3 bases and the V segment lost 8 bases, leaving 8 bases of the junction unmatched. CDR3 nucleotides: TGCGCCAGCCGGTCCCCAGGGGGCTACACTGAAGCTTTCTTT. It encodes CASRSPGGYTEAFF.

CDR3 protein: CASKNRGHTGELFF. The CDR3 DNA sequence: TGTGCCAGCAAAAACAGGGGACACACCGGGGAGCTGTTTTTT. The chain joins TRBV6-5 to TRBJ2-2; 7 nucleotides line up with TRBD1. Germline CDR1 and CDR2: MNHEY and SVGAGI. V trimming: 7 bases; J trimming: 3 bases; junction bases outside the gene matches: 5. CDR3 size: 14 residues.

The chain carries TRBV7-9 and TRBJ2-1, with D maybe TRBD1 (5 bases). The CDR3 runs to 15 residues. In germline, CDR1 is SEHNR, CDR2 FQNEAQ (reference sequence). V gave up 3 bases and J gave up 2 bases, with 11 bases separating them. The CDR3 DNA reads TGTGCCAGCAGCTTTACAGGTTTTACCTACAATGAGCAGTTCTTC. Amino acid sequence: CASSFTGFTYNEQFF.

The V gene is TRBV15, the J gene TRBJ2-7, with 9 bases matching TRBD2. This CDR3 has 16 residues. V was pared by 4 bases and J by 0 bases, with 7 bases of the junction left unmatched. Germline assignment: CDR1 LNHNV and CDR2 YYDKDF (reference sequence). The CDR3 region has the DNA TGTGCCACCAGCACATCGAGCGGGAGGCCCTCCTACGAGCAGTACTTC. Its protein product is CATSTSSGRPSYEQYF.

The V and J genes are TRBV30 and TRBJ2-7; 8 bases align to TRBD2. The ends lost 0 bases at V and 7 bases at J; junction bases unmatched: 26. The CDR3 covers 20 residues. Germline V CDR1 and CDR2: GTSNPN, SVGIG (reference sequence). CDR3: CAWSVRGGIAGPQDRREQYF. CDR3 in DNA: TGTGCCTGGAGTGTAAGGGGGGGGATAGCGGGACCCCAAGATCGGAGGGAGCAGTACTTC.

The chain is built from TRBV27 and TRBJ1-6, with D uncertain. The V and J ends lost 6 bases and 9 bases respectively, with 12 bases between them. Germline lookup yields CDR1 MNHEY and CDR2 SMNVEV (reference sequence). This CDR3 comprises 13 residues. The DNA of the CDR3 is TGTGCCAGCAGGAGCGGGTCCATTTCACCCCTCCACTTT. Translated, it gives CASRSGSISPLHF.

The J gene is TRBJ1-1, the V gene TRBV5-4, with a weak D call TRBD1 (5 bases). The CDR3 sequence is 13 residues long. The ends were cut back, 7 bases at V and 4 bases at J, with 14 bases in the middle. Germline values: CDR1 SGHNT, CDR2 YYREEE (reference sequence). The CDR3 region has the DNA TGTGCCAGCGGGCGTGGGGGGGGCACTGAAGCTTTCTTT. Its protein is CASGRGGGTEAFF.

The chain combines TRBV27 with TRBJ2-3; TRBD1 agrees at 8 bases. Germline V lookup: CDR1 MNHEY, CDR2 SMNVEV (reference sequence). The V segment lost 6 bases and the J segment 5 bases; nucleotides outside the gene matches: 10. There are 15 residues in the CDR3. The CDR3 DNA reads TGTGCCAGCAGGAAGCAGGGGGCGCACGGAGATACGCAGTATTTT. The encoded protein is CASRKQGAHGDTQYF.

This clone was seen a single time. The chain uses TRBV28 and TRBJ1-5; tentatively, D is TRBD1 (5 bases). This CDR3 is built from 15 residues. V lost 5 bases to trimming and J lost 0 bases, with 11 bases between them. The germline V gene has CDR1 MDHEN and CDR2 SYDVKM. CDR3 coding DNA: TGTGCCAGCAGTCCCGGGGGAGGTAGCAATCAGCCCCAGCATTTT. It specifies CASSPGGGSNQPQHF.

This clone was detected once. The chain combines TRBV9 with TRBJ2-5; 12 bases are a match to TRBD2. V was pared by 2 bases and J by 2 bases, with 16 bases of the junction left unmatched. The CDR3 totals 20 residues. The germline V gene encodes CDR1 SGDLS and CDR2 YYNGEE. This CDR3 reads CASSVGLAGGKYRTQETQYF. CDR3 nucleotides: TGTGCCAGCAGCGTCGGGCTAGCGGGAGGGAAATACCGTACTCAAGAGACCCAGTACTTC.

The J gene is TRBJ2-1, the V gene TRBV7-3, with a weak D call TRBD2 (6 bases). Trimming pared 6 bases from V and 4 bases from J, leaving 13 bases between. The CDR3 consists of 14 residues. Germline V gene lookup returns CDR1 SGHTA and CDR2 FQGTGA. CDR3 loop: CASSPLGGYNEQFF. The CDR3 DNA is TGTGCCAGCAGTCCCCTGGGGGGTTACAATGAGCAGTTCTTC.

On this clone itself: Other DNA sequences in the same sample also yield this CDR3. The rearrangement joins TRBV19 to TRBJ2-3; TRBD1 matches at 10 bases. The CDR3 extends over 16 amino acids. Trimming cost V 7 bases and J 3 bases; bases outside gene matches: 10. Germline CDR1 LNHDA, CDR2 SQIVND (reference sequence). The CDR3 sequence: CASTLTGGIGTDTQYF. The CDR3 coding sequence is TGTGCCAGTACCTTGACAGGGGGCATAGGTACAGATACGCAGTATTTT.

The V call is TRBV19, the J call TRBJ1-5; D unresolved. The CDR3 spans 15 residues. Trimming pared 3 bases from V and 0 bases from J, leaving 9 bases between. Germline V gene sequence: CDR1 LNHDA, CDR2 SQIVND (reference sequence). CDR3 bases: TGTGCCAGTAGTATGGCCAGGTATAGCAATCAGCCCCAGCATTTT. This translates into CASSMARYSNQPQHF. Full variable domain (rest looked up from reference TRBV19 and TRBJ1-5): DGGITQSPKYLFRKEGQNVTLSCEQNLNHDAMYWYRQDPGQGLRLIYYSQIVNDFQKGDIAEGYSVSREKKESFPLTVTSAQKNPTAFYLCASSMARYSNQPQHFGDGTRLSIL.

This chain links TRBV10-3 with TRBJ1-2; tentatively, D is TRBD1 (5 bases). There are 15 residues in the CDR3. Between the trimmed V and J ends, which lost 2 bases and 4 bases, there was a span of 14 bases. Germline V gene sequence: CDR1 ENHRY, CDR2 SYGVKD. CDR3 in DNA: TGTGCCATCAGTGAGACAGGTACTTTAACCTATGGCTACACCTTC. Protein product: CAISETGTLTYGYTF.

In its sample, this clone was seen a few times. The rearrangement uses TRBV19 and TRBJ2-1; 16 bases are a match to TRBD2. This CDR3 has 17 residues. V was clipped by 7 bases and J by 8 bases; unmatched bases: 11. Germline V gives CDR1 LNHDA, CDR2 SQIVND (reference sequence). This CDR3 is CASTYGTSGRAGDEQFF. CDR3 DNA: TGTGCCAGTACCTACGGGACTAGCGGGAGGGCCGGGGATGAGCAGTTCTTC.